Ten or more counts support the clone carrying this TCR beta chain. This sample stems from a study of T cell repertoires in cytomegalovirus infection. Study summary: Both a matching HLA type and CMV infection were indicated by public TCR beta signatures.

CDR1 is MNHEY and CDR2 is SVGEGT in the germline V gene. CDR3 length: 16 amino acids. The V and J ends lost 4 bases and 5 bases, in that order; junction bases with no gene match: 10. Each CDR3 protein gets one entry after TCRdb re-called the reads with MiXCR. The sample holds some 350,000 distinct CDR3 sequences, roughly 20% seen once. The origin of this receptor is a human donor in good health (CMV status not recorded). Some clones in this sample may be carry-over from other donors' samples. The chain uses TRBV6-2 or TRBV6-3 and TRBJ2-7; 11 bases fit TRBD1. Sequences were obtained from PBMCs. CDR3 residues: CASSSRPGQGDHEQYF. CDR3 nucleotides: TGTGCCAGCAGTTCCAGACCGGGACAGGGGGACCACGAGCAGTACTTC.